These 14 T cell receptor beta chains came from one sample sequenced in a study of cytomegalovirus exposure and HLA in healthy donors. Primers for the PCR totalled 60 Vbeta and 13 Jbeta. Sequencing used immunoSEQ multiplex PCR; TCRdb keeps in-frame clones, though not all of them. The sample contains 150,000 to 200,000 clones, approximately 77% of which appear only once. The sequenced sample was PBMCs. These receptors were collected from a male donor in good health and CMV-seropositive.

This clone was observed a handful of times. The chain couples TRBV5-6 to TRBJ1-1; TRBD1 is a possible D gene (5 bases). The length of the CDR3 is 12 residues. Germline V gene data show CDR1 as SGHDT and CDR2 as YYEEEE. Deletions cut 3 bases from V and 3 bases from J, with 6 bases between. CDR3 sequence (DNA): TGTGCCAGCAGCTCAGGGCACACTGAAGCTTTCTTT. It is translated as CASSSGHTEAFF.

V usage is TRBV6-4 and J usage is TRBJ2-1; TRBD1 might be the D (6 bases). The CDR3 is 14 residues long. V lost 0 bases, J lost 7 bases, and 10 bases lay in between. The germline gives CDR1 MRHNA, CDR2 SNTAGT. In DNA, the CDR3 is TGTGCCAGCAGTGACTCGGGGGCAGTAAATGAGCAGTTCTTC. Protein: CASSDSGAVNEQFF.

The chain joins TRBV2 to TRBJ2-7, with TRBD1 matching over 11 bases. V was clipped by 6 bases and J by 5 bases; unmatched bases: 12. Germline V gives CDR1 SNHLY, CDR2 FYNNEI. This CDR3 has 16 residues. CDR3 amino acids: CASRRETGQGVHEQYF. CDR3 in DNA: TGTGCCAGCAGGAGAGAGACGGGACAGGGGGTGCACGAGCAGTACTTC.

This chain joins TRBV5-4 and TRBJ1-3; a possible D gene is TRBD1 (6 bases). Germline CDR1 is SGHNT and CDR2 is YYREEE (reference sequence). V was clipped by 0 bases and J by 4 bases, with 20 bases between them. The CDR3 covers 18 residues. The CDR3 DNA reads TGTGCCAGCAGCTTGGGGGGGGGCTTGCTGGGCACCGGAAACACCATATATTTT. Translated, it gives CASSLGGGLLGTGNTIYF.

The V call is TRBV4-2, the J call TRBJ1-5; weak D call: TRBD1 (6 bases). Germline assignment: CDR1 LGHNA and CDR2 YNFKEQ. V was clipped by 4 bases and J by 4 bases, with 14 bases between them. The CDR3 spans 15 residues. CDR3 protein: CASSLTGQGNQPQHF. DNA of the CDR3: TGTGCCAGCAGCCTCACTGGGCAGGGGAATCAGCCCCAGCATTTT.

The J gene is TRBJ1-3, the V gene TRBV5-1, with D perhaps TRBD1 (5 bases). V shed 0 bases and J shed 1 base, with 8 bases lying between them. The germline V gene encodes CDR1 SGHRS and CDR2 YFSETQ. This CDR3 region has 15 residues. The CDR3, as DNA: TGCGCCAGCAGCTTGGGGGACTTTTCTGGAAACACCATATATTTT. This translates into CASSLGDFSGNTIYF. Full variable domain (remainder filled in from reference TRBV5-1 and TRBJ1-3): KAGVTQTPRYLIKTRGQQVTLSCSPISGHRSVSWYQQTPGQGLQFLFEYFSETQRNKGNFPGRFSGRQFSNSRSEMNVSTLELGDSALYLCASSLGDFSGNTIYFGEGSWLTVV.

The V gene is TRBV13, the J gene TRBJ2-2; TRBD1 might be the D (6 bases). Germline V CDR1 and CDR2: PRHDT, FYEKMQ (reference sequence). This CDR3 is built from 15 residues. V lost 2 bases to trimming and J lost 6 bases, with 13 bases between them. The CDR3 region is CASSLSRGVSGELFF. CDR3 in DNA: TGTGCCAGCAGCTTAAGCAGGGGTGTGTCCGGGGAGCTGTTTTTT.

This clone was seen a few times. This sequence joins TRBV2 and TRBJ1-6; D is uncertain. Germline CDR1 SNHLY, CDR2 FYNNEI. The CDR3 is 12 residues long. V lost 3 bases to trimming and J lost 9 bases, with 6 bases between them. Here the CDR3 reads CASSDSGSPLHF. In DNA form, the CDR3 reads TGTGCCAGCAGTGACTCGGGTTCACCCCTCCACTTT.

The V and J genes are TRBV2 and TRBJ2-4, with 7 bases fitting TRBD1. Germline assignment: CDR1 SNHLY and CDR2 FYNNEI. CDR3 length: 18 amino acids. V gave up 1 base and J gave up 0 bases; unmatched junction bases: 9. CDR3 sequence reads: CASSEDVRQGQAKNIQYF. CDR3 DNA: TGTGCCAGCAGTGAAGACGTACGACAGGGACAAGCCAAAAACATTCAGTACTTC.

This chain joins TRBV4-1 and TRBJ2-7, with D unresolved. The germline CDR1 and CDR2 sequences are MGHRA and YSYEKL. The CDR3 loop spans 14 amino acids. The germline V and J ends were trimmed by 4 bases and 4 bases, with 14 bases remaining between them. Written as DNA, the CDR3 is TGCGCCAGCAGCCCCATCTATGAGGTTTACGAGCAGTACTTC. Translated: CASSPIYEVYEQYF.

The chain couples TRBV7-2 to TRBJ2-7, with D possibly being TRBD1 (5 bases). Germline CDR1 SGHTA, CDR2 FQGNSA. CDR3 size: 13 residues. V lost 1 base, J lost 3 bases, and 7 bases lay in between. Here the CDR3 reads CASSLGTLYEQYF. The CDR3 DNA is TGTGCCAGCAGCTTAGGGACACTCTACGAGCAGTACTTC. Looking up the rest from reference TRBV7-2 and TRBJ2-7 gives the full variable domain: GAGVSQSPSNKVTEKGKDVELRCDPISGHTALYWYRQSLGQGLEFLIYFQGNSAPDKSGLPSDRFSAERTGGSVSTLTIQRTQQEDSAVYLCASSLGTLYEQYFGPGTRLTVT.

The chain couples TRBV6-5 to TRBJ2-2; tentatively, D is TRBD2 (5 bases). The CDR3 extends over 14 amino acids. The germline V and J ends were trimmed by 4 bases and 5 bases, with 11 bases remaining between them. Germline loops: CDR1 MNHEY, CDR2 SVGAGI. The CDR3 is CASSSRVRTGELFF. DNA of the CDR3: TGTGCCAGCAGTTCGAGGGTTAGAACCGGGGAGCTGTTTTTT.

This clone has a single count. The chain uses TRBV15 and TRBJ2-2, with 9 bases identical to TRBD1. There are 17 residues in the CDR3. V dropped 2 bases and J dropped 1; count of bases not matched to a gene: 5. Per the germline V gene, CDR1 is LNHNV and CDR2 is YYDKDF (reference sequence). The CDR3 DNA reads TGTGCCACCAGCAGAATCCCGGGACAGGGGAACACCGGGGAGCTGTTTTTT. Its protein is CATSRIPGQGNTGELFF. Supplemented by reference TRBV15 and TRBJ2-2, the full variable domain reads DAMVIQNPRYQVTQFGKPVTLSCSQTLNHNVMYWYQQKSSQAPKLLFHYYDKDFNNEADTPDNFQSRRPNTSFCFLDIRSPGLGDTAMYLCATSRIPGQGNTGELFFGEGSRLTVL.

The chain is built from TRBV19 and TRBJ2-1; TRBD2 aligns across 11 bases. J lost 4 bases, V lost 6 bases, and 2 bases had no gene match. The CDR3 runs 14 residues. Germline lookup yields CDR1 LNHDA and CDR2 SQIVND (reference sequence). This chain's CDR3 is CASRTSGAYNEQFF. In nucleotides, the CDR3 is TGTGCCAGTAGGACTAGCGGGGCTTACAATGAGCAGTTCTTC.